The 11 T cell receptor beta chains below come from one sample, sequenced in a study of beta chain features in type 1 diabetes. Since all of the isolated RNA was reverse transcribed, expressed TCRB transcripts were what got sequenced. Produced via immunoSEQ multiplex PCR; TCRdb's table is partial and in-frame only. The data show 200,000 to 250,000 clones, over 7.5% seen once. What was sequenced was naive CD4+ T cells from blood. Every receptor here comes from a young woman in good health.

This clone appeared a few times. V gene TRBV30 combines with J gene TRBJ2-5, with TRBD2 matching 13 bases. Germline-derived CDR1 and CDR2 are GTSNPN and SVGIG (reference sequence). CDR3 length: 16 residues. Trimming removed 2 bases from V and 3 bases from J; junction bases left unmatched: 6. The DNA of the CDR3 is TGTGCCTGGAGTCCACCGGGACTAGCGGGAAAAGAGACCCAGTACTTC. Its translation is CAWSPPGLAGKETQYF.

This clone has a handful of counts. The J gene is TRBJ2-2, the V gene TRBV7-3; D is ambiguous. V dropped 6 bases and J dropped 11 bases, with 19 bases sitting between them. Germline loops: CDR1 SGHTA, CDR2 FQGTGA. The CDR3 spans 14 residues. CDR3 region: CASSYVADSSELFF. DNA for the CDR3: TGTGCCAGCAGTTACGTAGCCGACTCCAGTGAGCTGTTTTTT.

The table lists this clone with a few counts. The gene calls are TRBV29-1 and TRBJ1-2, with D hard to call. Deletions cut 1 base from V and 0 bases from J, with 6 bases between. CDR3 size: 13 residues. Germline values: CDR1 SQVTM, CDR2 ANQGSEA. CDR3 amino acids: CSVEGQTNYGYTF. Here the CDR3 DNA reads TGCAGCGTTGAAGGTCAGACTAACTATGGCTACACCTTC.

This clone appeared a single time. The CDR3 region has the DNA TGTGCCAGCAGTGAGTGGCAGGGGCAAGCCTATGGCTACACCTTC. It encodes CASSEWQGQAYGYTF. V and J are TRBV6-1 and TRBJ1-2, with a possible D match to TRBD1 (6 bases). Deletions cut 3 bases from V and 4 bases from J, with 15 bases between. Germline V lookup: CDR1 MNHNS, CDR2 SASEGT. The CDR3 covers 15 residues.

This CDR3 reads CASSIGGLAGDPYNEQFF. CDR3 in DNA: TGTGCCAGTAGTATAGGAGGACTAGCGGGGGACCCTTACAATGAGCAGTTCTTC. The chain joins TRBV19 to TRBJ2-1; TRBD2 matches 13 bases. The trim removed 1 base at V and 4 bases at J, leaving 7 bases unmatched. Per germline, CDR1 LNHDA and CDR2 SQIVND (reference sequence). The CDR3 covers 18 residues. Full variable domain (rest looked up from reference TRBV19 and TRBJ2-1): DGGITQSPKYLFRKEGQNVTLSCEQNLNHDAMYWYRQDPGQGLRLIYYSQIVNDFQKGDIAEGYSVSREKKESFPLTVTSAQKNPTAFYLCASSIGGLAGDPYNEQFFGPGTRLTVL.

This clone was observed a few times. The CDR3 bases are TGTGCCAGCAGCCCAGGGGTTGGCTACACCTTC. This codes for CASSPGVGYTF. V gene TRBV7-9 combines with J gene TRBJ1-2; maybe TRBD1 (6 bases). V was pared by 5 bases and J by 7 bases, with 8 bases between. CDR3 size: 11 residues. Germline assignment: CDR1 SEHNR and CDR2 FQNEAQ (reference sequence). Full variable domain (remainder filled in from reference TRBV7-9 and TRBJ1-2): DTGVSQNPRHKITKRGQNVTFRCDPISEHNRLYWYRQTLGQGPEFLTYFQNEAQLEKSRLLSDRFSAERPKGSFSTLEIQRTEQGDSAMYLCASSPGVGYTFGSGTRLTVV.

CDR3 sequence reads: CASKQGYGEAFF. As DNA, the CDR3 is TGTGCCAGCAAACAGGGATACGGTGAAGCTTTCTTT. This chain joins TRBV6-6 and TRBJ1-1, with a weak D call TRBD1 (6 bases). The CDR3 is 12 residues long. The V gene lost 7 bases and the J gene lost 7 bases, with 13 bases spanning the gap. Germline-derived CDR1 and CDR2 are MNHNY and SVGAGI (reference sequence).

This clone has at least ten counts. The rearrangement joins TRBV4-2 to TRBJ2-5; D gene ambiguous. The germline V gene encodes CDR1 LGHNA and CDR2 YNFKEQ. This CDR3 contains 13 residues. V gave up 4 bases and J gave up 1 base, with 7 bases separating them. CDR3 nucleotide sequence: TGTGCCAGCAGCCGGCAGCGCCAAGAGACCCAGTACTTC. This gives the protein CASSRQRQETQYF.

About this clone itself: At one end the junction does not follow the germline gene, possibly because of a read error. This chain links TRBV4-2 with TRBJ2-4; D might be TRBD1 (6 bases). Looked up from germline, CDR1 is LGHNA and CDR2 is YNFKEQ. The CDR3 loop spans 11 amino acids. CDR3 protein: CASSQSGTYDF. CDR3 sequence (DNA): TGTGCCAGCAGCCAATCCGGGACATACGATTTC.

This sequence joins TRBV6-6 and TRBJ1-2; D perhaps matches TRBD1 (5 bases). The CDR3 length is 15 residues. CDR1 and CDR2 from the germline V gene are MNHNY and SVGAGI (reference sequence). The V end was cut by 6 bases, the J end by 2 bases, with 16 bases between. As DNA, the CDR3 is TGTGCCAGCAGCTCGATCGTGGGGCCGAACTATGGCTACACCTTC. This codes for CASSSIVGPNYGYTF.

There are a few counts of this clone. The gene calls are TRBV7-9 and TRBJ2-1, with 7 bases that match TRBD2. CDR3 length equals 15 residues. The germline CDR1 and CDR2 sequences are SEHNR and FQNEAQ (reference sequence). The V gene end was trimmed by 1 base and the J gene end by 8 bases; junction bases not matched to a gene: 8. The CDR3 sequence: CASSLGGLERYEQFF. The CDR3 DNA reads TGTGCCAGCAGCTTAGGAGGACTAGAGAGGTATGAGCAGTTCTTC. Looking up the rest from reference TRBV7-9 and TRBJ2-1 gives the full variable domain: DTGVSQNPRHKITKRGQNVTFRCDPISEHNRLYWYRQTLGQGPEFLTYFQNEAQLEKSRLLSDRFSAERPKGSFSTLEIQRTEQGDSAMYLCASSLGGLERYEQFFGPGTRLTVL.